This entry lists 25 T cell receptor beta chains sequenced from one sample in a study of control samples from healthy donors and cancer patients. TCRdb keeps only in-frame clones here, not all; method: immunoSEQ multiplex PCR. The data hold approximately 170,000 clones, with 92% observed a single time. Sequencing was carried out using blood. The receptors were gathered from a woman in her thirties in good health.

This chain connects TRBV28 to TRBJ2-7, with 9 bases aligning to TRBD1. CDR1 and CDR2 (germline): MDHEN, SYDVKM. With 7 bases clipped from V and 7 bases from J, the junction kept 8 bases outside the gene matches. The CDR3 is 13 residues long. The CDR3 nucleotides read TGTGCCAGCAATAATGACAGGGGGAGAGAGCAGTACTTC. Protein sequence: CASNNDRGREQYF.

This clone was picked up one time. CDR3 DNA: TGTGCCAGCAGCTACCAACTCAAGACTAGCGGGAGCTACAATGAGCAGTTCTTC. Protein sequence: CASSYQLKTSGSYNEQFF. The genes are TRBV7-9 and TRBJ2-1; 12 positions match TRBD2. With V trimmed by 4 bases and J by 3 bases, 10 bases remained unmatched. The CDR3 totals 18 residues. CDR1 is SEHNR and CDR2 is FQNEAQ in the germline V gene (reference sequence). Drawing the rest from reference TRBV7-9 and TRBJ2-1, the complete variable domain is DTGVSQNPRHKITKRGQNVTFRCDPISEHNRLYWYRQTLGQGPEFLTYFQNEAQLEKSRLLSDRFSAERPKGSFSTLEIQRTEQGDSAMYLCASSYQLKTSGSYNEQFFGPGTRLTVL.

The V call is TRBV6-2 or TRBV6-3, the J call TRBJ2-5, with unresolved D. The V and J ends lost 1 base and 5 bases respectively, with 14 bases between them. This CDR3 spans 15 amino acids. The germline V gene encodes CDR1 MNHEY and CDR2 SVGEGT. The CDR3 DNA follows: TGTGCCAGCAGTTACTTTTCCCTAACCGGGGAGACCCAGTACTTC. The encoded protein is CASSYFSLTGETQYF.

This clone was counted between two and nine times. J is TRBJ1-3 and V is TRBV7-9; unclear D gene. Germline V gene data show CDR1 as SEHNR and CDR2 as FQNEAQ (reference sequence). The CDR3 is made up of 16 amino acids. V gave up 0 bases and J gave up 3 bases, with 12 bases separating them. Here the CDR3 DNA reads TGTGCCAGCAGCTTAGCGTTGGTCTCTCTTGGAAACACCATATATTTT. Translating it yields CASSLALVSLGNTIYF.

Here the CDR3 reads CASSHGEGFEAFF. The CDR3 DNA reads TGCGCCAGCAGCCATGGGGAAGGGTTTGAAGCTTTCTTT. V gene TRBV4-1 combines with J gene TRBJ1-1; no clear D. This CDR3 is built from 13 residues. Per germline, CDR1 MGHRA and CDR2 YSYEKL. V lost 3 bases, J lost 7 bases, and 12 bases lay in between.

The V call is TRBV6-1, the J call TRBJ1-5; 9 nucleotides align to TRBD1. The CDR3 extends over 17 amino acids. Unmatched junction bases numbered 11, after V lost 4 bases and J lost 4 bases. Germline CDR1 and CDR2: MNHNS and SASEGT. Here the CDR3 DNA reads TGTGCCAGCAGTGTCCCGGGACAGGGATCGGCAAATCAGCCCCAGCATTTT. It specifies CASSVPGQGSANQPQHF.

This chain uses TRBV9 with TRBJ2-5, with 7 bases lining up with TRBD1. The V gene end was trimmed by 2 bases and the J gene end by 5 bases; junction bases not matched to a gene: 9. Germline V gene lookup returns CDR1 SGDLS and CDR2 YYNGEE. The CDR3 has 15 residues. CDR3 nucleotide sequence: TGTGCCAGCAGCGTTTTACAGGGGATCTCTGAGACCCAGTACTTC. Its protein is CASSVLQGISETQYF.

The chain employs TRBV21-1 and TRBJ2-6; no check of the table's D call, TRBD1, against the DNA was made. TRBV21-1 is deemed a pseudogene. CDR3 length: 21 residues. The CDR3 region is CASSKMGGSTGGKPNGNVLTF. The CDR3 bases are TGTGCCAGCAGCAAAATGGGTGGGTCAACAGGGGGCAAACCTAATGGCAACGTCCTGACTTTC.

This chain connects TRBV9 to TRBJ1-2, with TRBD1 matching 10 bases. Germline lookup yields CDR1 SGDLS and CDR2 YYNGEE. J gave up 6 bases and V 3 bases, and 5 bases lay outside the gene matches. The length of the CDR3 is 14 residues. The CDR3 region has the DNA TGTGCCAGCAGCGCGGACAGGGGGATGAATGGCTACACCTTC. Translation: CASSADRGMNGYTF. Combining the CDR3 with reference TRBV9 and TRBJ1-2 gives the whole variable domain DSGVTQTPKHLITATGQRVTLRCSPRSGDLSVYWYQQSLDQGLQFLIQYYNGEERAKGNILERFSAQQFPDLHSELNLSSLELGDSALYFCASSADRGMNGYTFGSGTRLTVV.

The CDR3 DNA sequence: TGTGCCAGCGAAAGGACAGGGTACGAGCAGTACTTC. Protein: CASERTGYEQYF. V and J are TRBV6-5 and TRBJ2-7; 8 bases agree with TRBD1. Germline V CDR1 and CDR2: MNHEY, SVGAGI. The CDR3 contains 12 residues. J was trimmed by 4 bases and V by 8 bases; bases with no gene match: 4.

The V gene is TRBV28, the J gene TRBJ2-1; the match to TRBD2 covers 13 bases. The CDR3 contains 15 residues. Germline V gene sequence: CDR1 MDHEN, CDR2 SYDVKM. J was trimmed by 6 bases and V by 5 bases; bases with no gene match: 4. The CDR3 spells CASSLGTSGTNEQFF. The CDR3 DNA reads TGTGCCAGCAGTCTCGGGACTAGCGGGACCAATGAGCAGTTCTTC. Looking up the rest from reference TRBV28 and TRBJ2-1 gives the full variable domain: DVKVTQSSRYLVKRTGEKVFLECVQDMDHENMFWYRQDPGLGLRLIYFSYDVKMKEKGDIPEGYSVSREKKERFSLILESASTNQTSMYLCASSLGTSGTNEQFFGPGTRLTVL.

This clone was seen once. V and J are TRBV12-3 or TRBV12-4 and TRBJ1-1; D might be TRBD1 (5 bases). V lost 6 bases and J 0 bases, leaving 8 bases between the germline ends. There are 13 residues in the CDR3. The DNA for the CDR3 is TGTGCCAGCAGATTGGGACTGAACACTGAAGCTTTCTTT. This codes for CASRLGLNTEAFF.

The chain has TRBV19 and TRBJ2-7; 8 nucleotides align to TRBD2. Germline CDR1 is LNHDA and CDR2 is SQIVND (reference sequence). V was pared by 6 bases and J by 6 bases, with 7 bases of the junction left unmatched. This CDR3 region has 13 residues. This CDR3 is CASSPSGGAEQYF. CDR3 bases: TGTGCCAGTAGCCCGAGCGGGGGAGCCGAGCAGTACTTC. The full variable domain, completed using reference TRBV19 and TRBJ2-7, is DGGITQSPKYLFRKEGQNVTLSCEQNLNHDAMYWYRQDPGQGLRLIYYSQIVNDFQKGDIAEGYSVSREKKESFPLTVTSAQKNPTAFYLCASSPSGGAEQYFGPGTRLTVT.

The chain is built from TRBV28 and TRBJ1-1; D is unresolved. V dropped 5 bases and J dropped 1 base, with 11 bases sitting between them. The length of the CDR3 is 14 residues. Per the germline V gene, CDR1 is MDHEN and CDR2 is SYDVKM. The DNA of the CDR3 is TGTGCCAGCAGTGTGGTGGCGGGGAACACTGAAGCTTTCTTT. Its protein product is CASSVVAGNTEAFF.

This clone was detected once. V usage is TRBV5-1 and J usage is TRBJ2-3, with 7 bases identical to TRBD1. Germline trimming cut 5 bases from V and 1 base from J; bases unmatched to any gene: 7. This CDR3 has 15 amino acids. CDR1 and CDR2 (germline): SGHRS, YFSETQ. CDR3 region: CASRRAGQGTDTQYF. CDR3 nucleotides: TGCGCCAGCAGGCGAGCCGGACAGGGCACAGATACGCAGTATTTT. Full variable domain (missing parts from reference TRBV5-1 and TRBJ2-3): KAGVTQTPRYLIKTRGQQVTLSCSPISGHRSVSWYQQTPGQGLQFLFEYFSETQRNKGNFPGRFSGRQFSNSRSEMNVSTLELGDSALYLCASRRAGQGTDTQYFGPGTRLTVL.

The chain joins TRBV5-4 to TRBJ1-4; 7 bases are shared with TRBD1. Germline CDR1 reads SGHNT; CDR2 reads YYREEE (reference sequence). V dropped 4 bases and J dropped 6; count of bases not matched to a gene: 6. CDR3 length: 14 residues. The CDR3, as DNA: TGTGCCAGCAGCGTAACAGGGGCGGATGAAAAACTGTTTTTT. It codes for CASSVTGADEKLFF.

The chain links TRBV19 to TRBJ1-6; unclear D gene. The V gene lost 6 bases and the J gene lost 5 bases, with 14 bases spanning the gap. Germline loops: CDR1 LNHDA, CDR2 SQIVND (reference sequence). The CDR3 has 15 amino acids. Here the CDR3 reads CASSRMRTDNSPLHF. DNA of the CDR3: TGTGCCAGTAGCAGGATGAGGACGGATAATTCACCCCTCCACTTT. Full variable domain (remainder filled in from reference TRBV19 and TRBJ1-6): DGGITQSPKYLFRKEGQNVTLSCEQNLNHDAMYWYRQDPGQGLRLIYYSQIVNDFQKGDIAEGYSVSREKKESFPLTVTSAQKNPTAFYLCASSRMRTDNSPLHFGNGTRLTVT.

The J gene is TRBJ2-2, the V gene TRBV24-1, with no clear D. In germline, CDR1 is KGHDR, CDR2 SFDVKD. Trimming stripped 0 bases from V and 4 bases from J, with 11 bases between. The CDR3 sequence is 16 residues long. The CDR3 loop reads CATSDLGRGSTGELFF. Here the CDR3 DNA reads TGTGCCACCAGTGATTTGGGTAGAGGATCCACCGGGGAGCTGTTTTTT.

This chain uses TRBV28 with TRBJ2-7, with unresolved D. The CDR3 is 11 amino acids. Germline V gene sequence: CDR1 MDHEN, CDR2 SYDVKM. The chain's CDR3 is CVVGAPYEQYF. CDR3 DNA: TGTGTGGTAGGAGCGCCCTACGAGCAGTACTTC. Variable domain in full (rest from reference TRBV28 and TRBJ2-7): DVKVTQSSRYLVKRTGEKVFLECVQDMDHENMFWYRQDPGLGLRLIYFSYDVKMKEKGDIPEGYSVSREKKERFSLILESASTNQTSMYLCVVGAPYEQYFGPGTRLTVT.

This chain links TRBV5-1 with TRBJ2-3; 12 nucleotides match TRBD2. The CDR3 has 17 residues. Germline loops: CDR1 SGHRS, CDR2 YFSETQ. The ends lost 4 bases at V and 0 bases at J; junction bases unmatched: 6. The CDR3 bases are TGCGCCAGCAGCAACAAAGGACTAGCGGGAAGCACAGATACGCAGTATTTT. This gives the protein CASSNKGLAGSTDTQYF.

The chain couples TRBV4-3 to TRBJ2-7, with unresolved D. The CDR3 runs 17 residues. Trimming took 1 base from V and 0 from J, leaving 16 bases between them. CDR1 is LGHNA, CDR2 YSLEER, per germline. The CDR3, as DNA: TGCGCCAGCAGCCAAGTTCTCGGTTCCTACACCTCCTACGAGCAGTACTTC. Encoded protein: CASSQVLGSYTSYEQYF.

This rearrangement joins TRBV5-1 to TRBJ2-2; D gene unclear. Trimming left V 0 bases short and J 4 bases short, with 4 bases between. CDR1 SGHRS and CDR2 YFSETQ come from the germline V gene. This CDR3 is built from 13 residues. The CDR3 coding sequence is TGCGCCAGCAGCTTGGGGGCCACCGGGGAGCTGTTTTTT. This encodes CASSLGATGELFF.

This clone was recorded only once. The V and J genes are TRBV6-5 and TRBJ2-7; D possibly corresponds to TRBD1 (6 bases). Germline CDR1 is MNHEY and CDR2 is SVGAGI. This CDR3 is 15 amino acids long. The V gene lost 2 bases and the J gene lost 1 base, with 12 bases spanning the gap. CDR3: CASSYGGRGSYEQYF. The CDR3 DNA is TGTGCCAGCAGTTACGGGGGTAGGGGGTCCTACGAGCAGTACTTC.

The chain carries TRBV11-1 and TRBJ2-3; 12 positions agree with TRBD2. J lost 4 bases, V lost 2 bases, and 4 bases had no gene match. Germline V gene lookup returns CDR1 SGHAT and CDR2 FQDESV (reference sequence). CDR3 length: 16 residues. The DNA for the CDR3 is TGTGCCAGCAGCTTAAGACTAGCGGGAGCTGCAGATACGCAGTATTTT. Translated, it gives CASSLRLAGAADTQYF.

The rearrangement uses TRBV19 and TRBJ2-5; TRBD2 agrees at 13 bases. The CDR3 consists of 15 residues. The germline CDR1 and CDR2 sequences are LNHDA and SQIVND (reference sequence). The trim removed 4 bases at V and 5 bases at J, leaving 4 bases unmatched. This CDR3 reads CASSRLAGGLETQYF. CDR3 nucleotide sequence: TGTGCCAGTAGTAGACTAGCGGGAGGCCTGGAGACCCAGTACTTC.